These T cell receptor beta chains were read from a single sample in a study of blood T cell repertoires in COVID-19. Some clones are missing from TCRdb's copy, which holds only in-frame ones; the method was immunoSEQ multiplex PCR. The top ten clones hold around 15% of a sample with 200,000 to 250,000 clones, around 90% of them seen once. The sequenced sample consisted of PBMCs or T cells enriched from blood (not recorded which). All receptors come from a woman between 50 and 59 years old with acute COVID-19. Both conserved end residues are part of each CDR3. A D gene is named only where the DNA matches it firmly.

>NA|TRBJ1-5|TRBV25-1
CASSPRVGYQPQHF
>TRBD2|TRBJ2-7|TRBV9
CASSGLAGGGEQYF
>TRBD2|TRBJ2-7|TRBV7-9
CASSLGGLAGYEQYF
>TRBD2|TRBJ2-7|TRBV7-2
CASTQGLAGNNEQYF
>TRBD2|TRBJ2-1|TRBV5-1
CASSVGGTSGRNEQFF
>NA|TRBJ1-2|TRBV6-1
CASSEAGGNYTF
>NA|TRBJ1-1|TRBV2
CASSARPGSNTEAFF
>TRBD2|TRBJ2-1|TRBV9
CASSVGDSGVPYNEQFF
>NA|TRBJ1-1|TRBV18
CASSPPPGGQTEAFF
>TRBD1|TRBJ1-2|TRBV18
CASRDQTGEYGYTF
>TRBD2|TRBJ2-5|TRBV9
CASSPRLAPQETQYF
>TRBD1|TRBJ1-1|TRBV11-3
CASSPGQGWTEAFF
>NA|TRBJ2-7|TRBV5-1
CASSLVQGSEQYF
>TRBD2|TRBJ2-3|TRBV11-2
CASSLGRMRTSGRPDTQYF
>TRBD2|TRBJ2-7|TRBV4-1
CASSHKLAGGSSYEQYF
>TRBD2|TRBJ2-1|TRBV27
CASSLLAGGGDEQFF
>TRBD2|TRBJ2-1|TRBV5-5
CASSRLAGDNEQFF
>TRBD1|TRBJ2-7|TRBV16
CASSQSIGQGYYEQYF
>NA|TRBJ2-1|TRBV2
CAAGFYNEQFF
>NA|TRBJ1-1|TRBV5-1
CASSLGGGQTEAFF
>TRBD1|TRBJ2-4|TRBV28
CASSSRQGLKNIQYF
>TRBD2|TRBJ2-5|TRBV7-3
CASSREGWETQYF
>TRBD2|TRBJ2-3|TRBV28
CASSLPAGGPGLTDTQYF
>TRBD1|TRBJ1-2|TRBV28
CASSLDRAYGYTF
>TRBD1|TRBJ2-2|TRBV5-4
CASSWGQGHTGELFF
>TRBD2|TRBJ2-1|TRBV27
CASSNAREGLSYNEQFF
>NA|TRBJ1-6|TRBV28
CATGGAVYNSPLHF
>NA|TRBJ2-3|TRBV28
CASSSNTDTQYF
>NA|TRBJ2-1|TRBV7-9
CASSLDRGSYNEQFF
>TRBD1|TRBJ1-1|TRBV10-3
CAISRGQGGTEAFF
>TRBD2|TRBJ2-1|TRBV7-3
CASSRTSGRANEQFF
>NA|TRBJ2-1|TRBV1
CTSSQDLRTSGSNEQFF
>TRBD1|TRBJ2-4|TRBV10-2
CASSESGTGENIQYF
>TRBD2|TRBJ2-3|TRBV7-8
CASSLNLVGGLAGGGGDTQYF
>TRBD2|TRBJ2-1|TRBV27
CASSPRLAGGPSNEQFF
>NA|TRBJ1-2|TRBV6-2/TRBV6-3
CASSYGREVYGYTF
>TRBD2|TRBJ2-1|TRBV5-1
CASSGGLAGLFEQFF
>NA|TRBJ2-4|TRBV4-1
CASSQDDRDGKNIQYF
>TRBD1|TRBJ2-3|TRBV7-2
CASSLDRVPDTQYF
>NA|TRBJ2-4|TRBV27
CASTPRLEAKNIQYF
>NA|TRBJ2-3|TRBV19
CASSTPTRVLGADTQYF
>NA|TRBJ2-1|TRBV29-1
CSVLRAAGLPQPPQFF
>NA|TRBJ1-4|TRBV6-5
CASQSGWATNEKLFF
>TRBD1|TRBJ2-2|TRBV10-3
CAIKEGAITGELFF
>TRBD2|TRBJ2-3|TRBV4-1
CASSQERWSSGRATLRTDTQYF
>NA|TRBJ2-3|TRBV11-2
CASSLPQRTDTQYF
>TRBD1|TRBJ2-2|TRBV7-3
CASSRTGGNTGELFF
>NA|TRBJ1-2|TRBV15
CATSSLEQGNNYGYTF
>TRBD1|TRBJ1-5|TRBV19
CASSIQGGQPQHF